What follows describes a single T cell receptor beta chain. This clone was observed a single time. Its recognized antigen is unknown. Per-base quality was not reported, and no clone a single base away is much larger than it. CDR3 length: 17 amino acids, cysteine to phenylalanine. Only the CDR3 DNA stays, 51 bases, in frame from base 1. The germline V gene sets CDR1 to MGHRA and CDR2 to YSYEKL. The germline V and J ends show losses of 0 bases and 3 bases respectively, and no gene match explains 6 bases of the junction. The sample belongs to a study of technical replicates of blood from several donors (dated by TCRdb to about 2017). To prepare the library, the immunoSEQ multiplex PCR assay was applied. This is the immuneACCESS table as TCRdb keeps it, with only in-frame sequences that have V and J called. A part of the clones is gone; compared with another copy, unresolved V genes explain less than half, and the rest is unexplained. The table for this sample lists tens of thousands of clones; just over 95% of them were counted only once. Around 0.2% of the sample goes to the ten largest clones.

This sequence uses TRBV4-1 and TRBJ1-1; 11 middle bases align to TRBD1. The sequence was obtained from a human donor in good health. Sequencing input: T cells isolated from PBMCs. Here the CDR3 is given as CASSQDRDRGWDTEAFF. The DNA reads as follows: TGCGCCAGCAGCCAAGACCGGGACAGGGGGTGGGACACTGAAGCTTTCTTT.